This T cell receptor (beta chain) came from a study of breast tumors, draining lymph nodes, adjacent tissues. Notes on the study in general: Compared with lymph nodes, tumors were less diverse; compared with nontumor tissue, more.

TCRdb analysed the multiplex PCR reads with MiXCR anew, one entry per CDR3 protein. The sample shows roughly 100,000 distinct CDR3 sequences, 30% of them seen only once. Samples came from axillary lymph nodes draining the breast cancer. This clonotype was observed at least ten times. What it binds is unknown. Trimming removed 5 bases from V and 4 bases from J; junction bases left unmatched: 7. This CDR3 spans 14 amino acids. Looked up from germline, CDR1 is SGHTA and CDR2 is FQGNSA. Input material: axillary lymph node tissue. The chain has TRBV7-2 and TRBJ1-2; 7 bases fit TRBD1. The receptor was derived from a female donor with breast cancer. Some clones in this sample may be carry-over from other donors' samples. The CDR3, as DNA: TGTGCCAGCAGCAGAAACAGGGGAGGCTATGGCTACACCTTC. This gives the protein CASSRNRGGYGYTF.